A single sample gave rise to the 29 T cell receptor beta chains below, sequenced in a study of metastatic and nonmetastatic thyroid tumors. All patients were treatment-naive before thyroid surgery. TCRdb reassembled clones from the PCR reads with MiXCR. Counted here are tens of thousands of clones, 9% to 15% occurring once; the ten biggest clones make up about 6%. The material sequenced was blood. The receptors originated from a male donor with papillary thyroid cancer or a benign thyroid nodule (not recorded which). Some clones in this sample may be carry-over from other donors' samples.

This clone was seen a few times. The V call is TRBV10-3, the J call TRBJ1-1; D remains unclear. The CDR3 covers 16 residues. Germline CDR1 reads ENHRY; CDR2 reads SYGVKD. V was shortened by 4 bases and J by 2 bases, with 17 bases between the two germline ends. CDR3 nucleotide sequence: TGTGCCATCAGTGTCAGTAGTCGGGGTAGTAACACTGAAGCTTTCTTT. This sequence encodes CAISVSSRGSNTEAFF.

This clone is classed as medium-sized (0.01 to 0.1%). The rearrangement joins TRBV28 to TRBJ2-7; TRBD2 aligns across 8 bases. Germline CDR1 MDHEN, CDR2 SYDVKM. V dropped 11 bases and J dropped 3; count of bases not matched to a gene: 9. The CDR3 extends over 13 amino acids. The CDR3 loop is CASTGGEIYEQYF. The CDR3 DNA reads as TGTGCCTCTACCGGGGGGGAAATCTACGAGCAGTACTTC.

This clone occurred many times. The gene calls are TRBV6-1 and TRBJ1-1, with D possibly being TRBD1 (5 bases). Germline CDR1 reads MNHNS; CDR2 reads SASEGT. CDR3 length equals 11 residues. Trimming left V 4 bases short and J 5 bases short, with 5 bases between. For the CDR3, the DNA is TGTGCCAGCAGTGGACAGACTGAAGCTTTCTTT. Encoded protein: CASSGQTEAFF.

This rearrangement joins TRBV6-1 to TRBJ2-2; 8 bases align to TRBD2. Germline V gene data show CDR1 as MNHNS and CDR2 as SASEGT. The junction had 8 bases not matched to a gene; V was cut back by 3 bases and J by 5 bases. The CDR3 sequence is 16 residues long. Here the CDR3 reads CASSDSNSGNTGELFF. The DNA for the CDR3 is TGTGCCAGCAGTGACTCAAATAGCGGGAATACCGGGGAGCTGTTTTTT.

The chain employs TRBV7-2 and TRBJ2-3; possible D gene TRBD1, 6 bases. Germline loops: CDR1 SGHTA, CDR2 FQGNSA. This CDR3 comprises 14 residues. Trimming took 5 bases from V and 2 from J, leaving 11 bases between them. CDR3 in amino acids: CASSPGHSTDTQYF. As DNA, the CDR3 is TGTGCCAGCAGCCCGGGACATTCCACAGATACGCAGTATTTT.

This clone counts as medium-sized. The chain uses TRBV2 and TRBJ1-6, with a weak D call TRBD1 (6 bases). The germline V gene has CDR1 SNHLY and CDR2 FYNNEI. This CDR3 comprises 13 residues. V lost 8 bases and J 6 bases, leaving 11 bases between the germline ends. CDR3 DNA: TGTGCCAGCCAAGGACAGTTTAATTCACCCCTCCACTTT. Protein: CASQGQFNSPLHF.

The table lists this clone with many counts. V gene TRBV20-1 combines with J gene TRBJ2-5; a possible D gene is TRBD1 (5 bases). Germline CDR1 reads DFQATT; CDR2 reads SNEGSKA (reference sequence). The CDR3 contains 15 residues. Trimming shortened V by 0 bases and J by 0 bases, and 11 bases separated the two germline ends. The CDR3 bases are TGCAGTGCTAGAGATGGGGCGGAATACCAAGAGACCCAGTACTTC. Protein product: CSARDGAEYQETQYF.

Sample share makes this clone medium-sized (0.01 to 0.1%). V gene TRBV2 combines with J gene TRBJ1-2; D is unclear. The CDR3 length is 12 residues. Looked up from germline, CDR1 is SNHLY and CDR2 is FYNNEI. The V and J ends lost 3 bases and 2 bases respectively, with 4 bases between them. CDR3 sequence: CASSDRNYGYTF. CDR3 DNA sequence: TGTGCCAGCAGTGACCGCAACTATGGCTACACCTTC.

Many counts were recorded for this clone. Other DNA sequences in this sample translate to the same CDR3. CDR3 DNA: TGTGCCAGCAGCTTACAAACGGGTTCTTTCTACAATGAGCAGTTCTTC. Amino acid sequence: CASSLQTGSFYNEQFF. V usage is TRBV11-1 and J usage is TRBJ2-1; D remains unclear. CDR1 and CDR2 from the germline V gene are SGHAT and FQDESV (reference sequence). V was cut by 2 bases and J by 3 bases, with 14 bases left in between. The CDR3 is made up of 16 amino acids. Full variable domain (missing parts from reference TRBV11-1 and TRBJ2-1): EAEVAQSPRYKITEKSQAVAFWCDPISGHATLYWYRQILGQGPELLVQFQDESVVDDSQLPKDRFSAERLKGVDSTLKIQPAELGDSAMYLCASSLQTGSFYNEQFFGPGTRLTVL.

In this sample, this clone turned up a few times. The chain couples TRBV6-1 to TRBJ1-6, with D perhaps TRBD1 (5 bases). The CDR3 has 14 amino acids. CDR1 is MNHNS, CDR2 SASEGT, per germline. Trimming left V 4 bases short and J 6 bases short, with 10 bases between. The CDR3 bases are TGTGCCAGCAGTGCCGGGGGTTTTAATTCACCCCTCCACTTT. It yields the protein CASSAGGFNSPLHF.

This clone has a handful of counts. The rearrangement joins TRBV6-2 or TRBV6-3 to TRBJ2-3; 9 bases are shared with TRBD2. The CDR3 is made up of 14 amino acids. Germline CDR1 and CDR2: MNHEY and SVGEGT. V dropped 8 bases and J dropped 0; count of bases not matched to a gene: 3. CDR3 region: CASGGLASTDTQYF. Written as DNA, the CDR3 is TGTGCCAGCGGCGGACTAGCGAGCACAGATACGCAGTATTTT.

This clone was seen many times. This chain uses TRBV28 with TRBJ1-5; TRBD1 might be the D (5 bases). Trimming left V 4 bases short and J 3 bases short, with 10 bases between. The CDR3 loop spans 14 amino acids. Germline V gene sequence: CDR1 MDHEN, CDR2 SYDVKM. CDR3 sequence reads: CASSSRQNNQPQHF. The CDR3 coding sequence is TGTGCCAGCAGTTCCAGACAGAACAATCAGCCCCAGCATTTT.

This clone appeared many times. Other DNA sequences in the same sample also yield this CDR3. This chain links TRBV5-1 with TRBJ1-2, with D possibly matching TRBD1 (6 bases). This CDR3 has 12 amino acids. Trimming pared 4 bases from V and 7 bases from J, leaving 11 bases between. CDR1 and CDR2 (germline): SGHRS, YFSETQ. CDR3 protein: CASSPDRGGYTF. The CDR3 nucleotides are TGCGCCAGCAGCCCGGACAGAGGTGGCTACACCTTC.

About this clone itself: The junction does not match germline at one end; this may be a read error. The chain uses TRBV19 and TRBJ2-1; a weak D match, TRBD2 (7 bases). CDR3 length: 16 amino acids. Germline V gives CDR1 LNHDA, CDR2 SQIVND (reference sequence). The CDR3 bases are TGTGCCAGTAGGATAGGGGCGGGGGACAACTACAATGAGCAGTTCTTC. Protein: CASRIGAGDNYNEQFF.

Many counts were recorded for this clone. The genes are TRBV10-1 and TRBJ2-2; 8 bases are a match to TRBD1. Germline loops: CDR1 WNHNN, CDR2 SYGVQD (reference sequence). The CDR3 has 14 residues. With V trimmed by 8 bases and J by 7 bases, 9 bases remained unmatched. The CDR3, as DNA: TGCGCCAGCGGACCAGGGGGCCTCGGCGGGGAGCTGTTTTTT. Amino acids: CASGPGGLGGELFF.

This clone is termed medium-sized (0.01 to 0.1%). The rearrangement uses TRBV12-3 or TRBV12-4 and TRBJ2-7; D may match TRBD1 or TRBD2 (6 bases each). The V end lost 4 bases, the J end lost 6 bases, and 16 bases lay between the germline ends. The CDR3 is made up of 14 amino acids. The CDR3 here is CASSSSVQGGEQYF. For the CDR3, the DNA is TGTGCCAGCAGTTCTAGCGTCCAAGGGGGCGAGCAGTACTTC.

This clone is classed as large. This rearrangement joins TRBV6-2 or TRBV6-3 to TRBJ2-1; TRBD2 matches 10 bases. This CDR3 comprises 15 residues. Germline CDR1 MNHEY, CDR2 SVGEGT. Trimming cost V 6 bases and J 7 bases; bases outside gene matches: 9. The DNA of the CDR3 is TGTGCCAGCAGATCCGGGACTAGCGTCTGGAATGAGCAGTTCTTC. Protein sequence: CASRSGTSVWNEQFF.

Only a few counts were recorded for this clone. The chain is built from TRBV24-1 and TRBJ2-1; tentative D call: TRBD1 (6 bases). Between the trimmed V and J ends, which lost 4 bases and 3 bases, there was a span of 12 bases. The germline V gene has CDR1 KGHDR and CDR2 SFDVKD. The CDR3 extends over 15 amino acids. The CDR3 spells CATSEGQLLYNEQFF. CDR3 DNA sequence: TGTGCCACCAGTGAAGGACAGTTACTCTACAATGAGCAGTTCTTC.

This clone was detected ten times or more. The V and J genes are TRBV4-1 and TRBJ2-1; the D call may be TRBD1 or TRBD2 (7 bases each). This CDR3 contains 14 residues. Between the trimmed V and J ends, which lost 0 bases and 10 bases, there was a span of 13 bases. Per germline, CDR1 MGHRA and CDR2 YSYEKL. CDR3 protein: CASSQEGRGREQFF. DNA for the CDR3: TGCGCCAGCAGCCAAGAAGGGAGGGGGCGAGAGCAGTTCTTC.

There are many counts of this clone. The chain recombines TRBV25-1 with TRBJ1-1; 8 nucleotides match TRBD1. J gave up 11 bases and V 3 bases, and 14 bases lay outside the gene matches. CDR3 length equals 15 residues. Germline V gives CDR1 MGHDK, CDR2 SYGVNS. CDR3: CASSESPDRVMGAFF. The CDR3 bases are TGTGCCAGCAGTGAGTCCCCGGACAGGGTGATGGGTGCTTTCTTT.

This clone was seen repeatedly, ten times or more. This chain uses TRBV7-8 with TRBJ2-3; the match to TRBD2 covers 15 bases. Germline V gives CDR1 SGHVS, CDR2 FQNEAQ. This CDR3 contains 16 residues. V dropped 6 bases and J dropped 6; count of bases not matched to a gene: 7. The CDR3 DNA reads as TGTGCCAGCAGGGGGGCGGGACTAGCGGGAGGCGATACGCAGTATTTT. It codes for CASRGAGLAGGDTQYF.

This clone appeared a few times. V gene TRBV19 combines with J gene TRBJ2-3; D is uncertain. Germline values: CDR1 LNHDA, CDR2 SQIVND (reference sequence). The germline V and J ends were trimmed by 2 bases and 6 bases, with 15 bases remaining between them. This CDR3 region has 15 residues. CDR3 nucleotide sequence: TGTGCCAGTAGTATAAACAACACCCCCAGGGATACGCAGTATTTT. Translated: CASSINNTPRDTQYF.

This clone was observed at least ten times. The V gene is TRBV4-1, the J gene TRBJ2-3, with 9 bases matching TRBD2. Trimming took 4 bases from V and 6 from J; bases not matched to a gene: 11. CDR1 is MGHRA, CDR2 YSYEKL, per germline. CDR3 size: 16 residues. CDR3 amino acids: CASSPEVGREGDTQYF. The CDR3 DNA sequence: TGCGCCAGCAGCCCAGAAGTAGGGCGGGAGGGGGATACGCAGTATTTT.

This clone appeared many times. The chain uses TRBV19 and TRBJ2-3; 7 nucleotides agree with TRBD1. Germline V gives CDR1 LNHDA, CDR2 SQIVND (reference sequence). J gave up 3 bases and V 3 bases, and 15 bases lay outside the gene matches. The CDR3 sequence is 18 residues long. The CDR3 is CASSIGDSPVVGTDTQYF. For the CDR3, the DNA is TGTGCCAGTAGTATCGGGGACAGCCCCGTCGTTGGTACAGATACGCAGTATTTT.

This clone was seen many times. The chain combines TRBV5-1 with TRBJ2-1; D possibly uses TRBD1 or TRBD2 (6 bases each). The V and J ends lost 2 bases and 6 bases respectively, with 15 bases between them. CDR1 is SGHRS and CDR2 is YFSETQ in the germline V gene. The length of the CDR3 is 15 residues. CDR3 protein: CASSFEGDSGNEQFF. DNA for the CDR3: TGCGCCAGCAGCTTCGAGGGGGACTCGGGCAATGAGCAGTTCTTC.

J is TRBJ2-6 and V is TRBV19; tentatively, D is TRBD1 (5 bases). V lost 8 bases, J lost 0 bases, and 8 bases lay in between. This CDR3 region has 14 residues. The germline V gene encodes CDR1 LNHDA and CDR2 SQIVND (reference sequence). CDR3 nucleotide sequence: TGTGCCAGTTGGGGCCGCTCTGGGGCCAACGTCCTGACTTTC. Translated: CASWGRSGANVLTF.

The rearrangement uses TRBV6-1 and TRBJ2-5, with D possibly matching TRBD2 (6 bases). The CDR3 is 14 residues long. Germline CDR1 MNHNS, CDR2 SASEGT. The V end lost 6 bases, the J end lost 7 bases, and 18 bases lay between the germline ends. The CDR3 nucleotides are TGTGCCAGCAGGGTCGGGAGCCCTTCTTGGACCCAGTACTTC. It yields the protein CASRVGSPSWTQYF.

V usage is TRBV19 and J usage is TRBJ1-5; 7 bases fit TRBD1. The CDR3 is 15 amino acids. Germline CDR1 reads LNHDA; CDR2 reads SQIVND (reference sequence). With 3 bases clipped from V and 6 bases from J, the junction kept 8 bases outside the gene matches. The CDR3 is CASSISTGPGQPQHF. The CDR3 nucleotides read TGTGCCAGTAGTATTTCGACAGGGCCTGGTCAGCCCCAGCATTTT.

The chain links TRBV12-3 or TRBV12-4 to TRBJ2-6; D not resolved. The V end was cut by 6 bases, the J end by 2 bases, with 8 bases between. CDR3 length equals 14 residues. CDR3 nucleotide sequence: TGTGCCAGCAGCTTGTCGGCTGGGGCCAACGTCCTGACTTTC. Protein sequence: CASSLSAGANVLTF.